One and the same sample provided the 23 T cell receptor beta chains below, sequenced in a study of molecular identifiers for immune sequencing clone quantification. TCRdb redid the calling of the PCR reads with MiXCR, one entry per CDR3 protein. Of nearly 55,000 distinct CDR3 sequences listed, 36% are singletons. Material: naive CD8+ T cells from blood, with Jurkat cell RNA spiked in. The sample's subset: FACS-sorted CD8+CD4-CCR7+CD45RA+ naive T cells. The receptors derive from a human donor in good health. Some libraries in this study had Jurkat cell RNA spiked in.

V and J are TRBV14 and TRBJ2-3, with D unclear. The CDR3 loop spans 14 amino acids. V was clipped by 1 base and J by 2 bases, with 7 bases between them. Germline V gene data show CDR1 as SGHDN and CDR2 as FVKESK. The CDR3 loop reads CASSQGVDTDTQYF. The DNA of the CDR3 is TGTGCCAGCAGCCAAGGGGTAGACACAGATACGCAGTATTTT.

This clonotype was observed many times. In nucleotides, the CDR3 is TGTGCCAGCAGTTTTGGACAGGCCAACGTCCTGACTTTC. Amino acid sequence: CASSFGQANVLTF. The V gene is TRBV28, the J gene TRBJ2-6; D might be TRBD1 (5 bases). Trimming removed 3 bases at V and 6 bases at J, with 6 bases between. The CDR3 sequence is 13 residues long. The germline V gene has CDR1 MDHEN and CDR2 SYDVKM.

Written as DNA, the CDR3 is TGTGCCAGCAGCTTAGGTCAGAGCTTTGGGGATACGCAGTATTTT. Translation: CASSLGQSFGDTQYF. The J gene is TRBJ2-3, the V gene TRBV7-2; D remains unclear. V lost 1 base and J 6 bases, leaving 14 bases between the germline ends. The CDR3 runs 15 residues. The germline V gene has CDR1 SGHTA and CDR2 FQGNSA.

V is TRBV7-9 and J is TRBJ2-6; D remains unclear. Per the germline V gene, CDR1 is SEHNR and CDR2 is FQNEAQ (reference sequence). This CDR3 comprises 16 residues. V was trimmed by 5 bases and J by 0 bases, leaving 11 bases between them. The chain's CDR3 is CASSPSGYSGANVLTF. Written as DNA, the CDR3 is TGTGCCAGCAGCCCGTCCGGGTACTCTGGGGCCAACGTCCTGACTTTC.

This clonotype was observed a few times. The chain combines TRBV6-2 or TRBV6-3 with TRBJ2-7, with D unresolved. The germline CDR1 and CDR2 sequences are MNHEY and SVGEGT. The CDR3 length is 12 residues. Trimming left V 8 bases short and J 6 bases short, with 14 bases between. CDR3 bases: TGTGCCAGCCTCACACTCCCAATCGAGCAGTACTTC. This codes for CASLTLPIEQYF.

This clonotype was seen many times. CDR3 residues: CASSLVVTGINQPQHF. In DNA, the CDR3 is TGTGCCAGCAGCTTAGTTGTGACAGGGATAAATCAGCCCCAGCATTTT. This chain links TRBV7-2 with TRBJ1-5; TRBD1 matches at 7 bases. The CDR3 runs to 16 residues. The V gene end was trimmed by 1 base and the J gene end by 4 bases; junction bases not matched to a gene: 7. Germline CDR1 reads SGHTA; CDR2 reads FQGNSA.

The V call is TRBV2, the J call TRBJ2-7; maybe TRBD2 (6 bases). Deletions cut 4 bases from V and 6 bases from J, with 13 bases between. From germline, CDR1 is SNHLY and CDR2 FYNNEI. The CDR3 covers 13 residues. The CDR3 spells CASSGRERLEQYF. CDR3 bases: TGTGCCAGCAGTGGGCGGGAAAGACTCGAGCAGTACTTC.

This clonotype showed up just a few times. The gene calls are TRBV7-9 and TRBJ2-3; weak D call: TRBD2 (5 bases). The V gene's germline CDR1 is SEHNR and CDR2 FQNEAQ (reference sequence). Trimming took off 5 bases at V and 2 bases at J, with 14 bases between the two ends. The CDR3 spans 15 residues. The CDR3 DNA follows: TGTGCCAGCAGCACTGCGGACTCTCCCACAGATACGCAGTATTTT. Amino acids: CASSTADSPTDTQYF.

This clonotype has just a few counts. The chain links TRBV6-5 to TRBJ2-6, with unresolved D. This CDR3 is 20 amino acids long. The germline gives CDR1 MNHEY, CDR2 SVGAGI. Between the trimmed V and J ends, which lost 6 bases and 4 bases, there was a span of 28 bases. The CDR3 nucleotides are TGTGCCAGCAGGACCTTCTTATCAGACCCCCCAGTATTAGGGGCCAACGTCCTGACTTTC. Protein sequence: CASRTFLSDPPVLGANVLTF.

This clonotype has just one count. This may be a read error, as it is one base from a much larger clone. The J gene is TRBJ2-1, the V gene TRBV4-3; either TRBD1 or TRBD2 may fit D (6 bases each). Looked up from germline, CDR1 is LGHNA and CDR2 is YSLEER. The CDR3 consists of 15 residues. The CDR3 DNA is TGCGCCAGCAGCCAAGATCCGGGGGCTTACAATGAGCAGTCCTTC. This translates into CASSQDPGAYNEQSF.

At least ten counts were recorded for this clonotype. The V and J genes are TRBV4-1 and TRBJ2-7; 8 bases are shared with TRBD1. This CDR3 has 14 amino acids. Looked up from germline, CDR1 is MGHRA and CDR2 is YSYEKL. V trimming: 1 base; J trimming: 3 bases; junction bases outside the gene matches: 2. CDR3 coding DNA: TGCGCCAGCAGCCAAGTAGGACAGGGCTACGAGCAGTACTTC. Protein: CASSQVGQGYEQYF.

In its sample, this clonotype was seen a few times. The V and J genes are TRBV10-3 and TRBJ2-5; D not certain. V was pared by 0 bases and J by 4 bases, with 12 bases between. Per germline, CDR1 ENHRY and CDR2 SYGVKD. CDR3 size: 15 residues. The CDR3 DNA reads TGTGCCATCAGTGAGTCCCTGGCGGCTGCAGAGACCCAGTACTTC. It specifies CAISESLAAAETQYF.

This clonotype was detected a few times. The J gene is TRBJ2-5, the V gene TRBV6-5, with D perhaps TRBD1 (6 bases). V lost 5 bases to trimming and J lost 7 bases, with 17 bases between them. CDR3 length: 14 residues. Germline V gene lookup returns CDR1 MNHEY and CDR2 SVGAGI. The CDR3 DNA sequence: TGTGCCAGCAGTCCCCCCCTCACAGGGTCGACCCAGTACTTC. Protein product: CASSPPLTGSTQYF.

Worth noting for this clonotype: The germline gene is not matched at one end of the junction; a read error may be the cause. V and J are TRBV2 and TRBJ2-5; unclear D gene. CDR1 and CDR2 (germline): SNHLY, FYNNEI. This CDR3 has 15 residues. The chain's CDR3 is CASSTLGILQEAQYF. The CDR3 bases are TGTGCCAGCAGCACCCTAGGGATCCTCCAAGAGGCCCAGTACTTC. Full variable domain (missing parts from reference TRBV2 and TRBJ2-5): EPEVTQTPSHQVTQMGQEVILRCVPISNHLYFYWYRQILGQKVEFLVSFYNNEISEKSEIFDDQFSVERPDGSNFTLKIRSTKLEDSAMYFCASSTLGILQEAQYFGPGTRLLVL.

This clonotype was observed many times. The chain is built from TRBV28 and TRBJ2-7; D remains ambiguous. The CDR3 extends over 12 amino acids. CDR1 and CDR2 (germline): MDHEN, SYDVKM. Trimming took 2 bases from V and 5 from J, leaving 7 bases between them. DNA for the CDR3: TGTGCCAGCAGTTTACGGTCCAACGAGCAGTACTTC. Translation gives CASSLRSNEQYF.

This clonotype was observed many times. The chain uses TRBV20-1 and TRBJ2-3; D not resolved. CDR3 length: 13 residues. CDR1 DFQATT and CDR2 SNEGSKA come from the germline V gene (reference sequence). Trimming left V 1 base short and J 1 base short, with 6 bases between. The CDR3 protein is CSARVRGTDTQYF. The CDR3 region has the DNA TGCAGTGCTAGAGTTCGGGGCACAGATACGCAGTATTTT.

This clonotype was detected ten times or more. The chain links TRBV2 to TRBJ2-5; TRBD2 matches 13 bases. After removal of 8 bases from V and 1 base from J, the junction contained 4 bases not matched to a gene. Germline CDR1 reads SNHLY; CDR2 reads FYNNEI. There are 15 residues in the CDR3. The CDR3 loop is CASGGLAGTQETQYF. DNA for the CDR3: TGTGCCAGCGGGGGACTAGCGGGGACCCAAGAGACCCAGTACTTC.

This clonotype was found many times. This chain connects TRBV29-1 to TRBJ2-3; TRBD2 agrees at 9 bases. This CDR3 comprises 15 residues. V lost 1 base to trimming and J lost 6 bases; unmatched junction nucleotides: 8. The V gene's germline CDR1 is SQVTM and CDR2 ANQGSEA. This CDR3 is CSVEVSGRGEDTQYF. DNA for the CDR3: TGCAGCGTTGAAGTTAGCGGGAGAGGCGAGGATACGCAGTATTTT.

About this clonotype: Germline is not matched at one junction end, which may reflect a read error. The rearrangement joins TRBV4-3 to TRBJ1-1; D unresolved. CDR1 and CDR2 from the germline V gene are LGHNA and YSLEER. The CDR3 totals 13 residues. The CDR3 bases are TGCGCCAGCAGCCAAGTAATGAACAGTGAATCTTTCTTT. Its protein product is CASSQVMNSESFF.

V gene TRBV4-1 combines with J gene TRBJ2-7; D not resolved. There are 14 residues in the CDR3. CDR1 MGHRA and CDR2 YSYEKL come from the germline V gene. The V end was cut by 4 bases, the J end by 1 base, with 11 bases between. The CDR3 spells CASSLSHGSYEQYF. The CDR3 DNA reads TGCGCCAGCAGCCTCTCCCATGGGTCCTACGAGCAGTACTTC.

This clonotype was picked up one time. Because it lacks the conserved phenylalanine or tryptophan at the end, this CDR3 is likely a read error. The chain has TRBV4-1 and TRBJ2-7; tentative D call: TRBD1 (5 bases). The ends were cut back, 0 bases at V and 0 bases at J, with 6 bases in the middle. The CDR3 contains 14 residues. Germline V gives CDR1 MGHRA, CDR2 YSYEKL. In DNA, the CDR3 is TGCGCCAGCAGCCAAGACAGGGCCTCCTACGAGCAGTACCTC. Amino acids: CASSQDRASYEQYL.

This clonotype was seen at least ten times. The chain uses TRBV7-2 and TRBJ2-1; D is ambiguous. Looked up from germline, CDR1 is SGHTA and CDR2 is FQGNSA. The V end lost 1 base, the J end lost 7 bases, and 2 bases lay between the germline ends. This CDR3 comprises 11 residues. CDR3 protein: CASSLGNEQFF. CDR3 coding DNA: TGTGCCAGCAGCTTAGGTAATGAGCAGTTCTTC.

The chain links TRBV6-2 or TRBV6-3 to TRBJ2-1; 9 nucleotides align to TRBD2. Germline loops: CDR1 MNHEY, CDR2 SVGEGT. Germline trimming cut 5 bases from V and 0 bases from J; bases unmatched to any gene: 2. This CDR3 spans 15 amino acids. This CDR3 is CASSPSGASYNEQFF. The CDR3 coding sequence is TGTGCCAGCAGTCCTAGCGGGGCCTCCTACAATGAGCAGTTCTTC.